A selection of T cell receptor beta chains follows, all from one sample in a study of regulatory T cells in long-lasting Graves disease. TCRdb redid the calling of the multiplex PCR reads with MiXCR, one entry per CDR3 protein. The sample has roughly 450,000 distinct CDR3 sequences, roughly 20% seen once. The sequenced sample was peripheral blood mononuclear cells (PBMCs), obtained when the disease was refractory, from a patient treated with antithyroid drugs. The receptors shown here come from a female donor with Graves disease. Both conserved end residues are part of each CDR3. The D gene is left open where the match is weak. Expanded clones get a size class; other rows say once, few or many, or leave the size out.

CDR3aa: CSARALREQYF
CDR3nt: TGCAGTGCTAGGGCGTTGAGAGAGCAGTACTTC
v_gene: TRBV20-1
d_gene: .
j_gene: TRBJ2-7
abundance: .

CDR3aa: CAWSHYSGTPYSNQPQHF
CDR3nt: TGTGCCTGGAGTCACTATTCCGGGACACCTTATAGCAATCAGCCCCAGCATTTT
v_gene: TRBV30
d_gene: .
j_gene: TRBJ1-5
abundance: few

CDR3aa: CASSILDQPQHF
CDR3nt: TGTGCCAGCAGCATCCTGGATCAGCCCCAGCATTTT
v_gene: TRBV7-9
d_gene: .
j_gene: TRBJ1-5
abundance: few

CDR3aa: CASSHRGGSTYEQYF
CDR3nt: TGTGCCAGCAGTCATCGAGGGGGTAGTACCTACGAGCAGTACTTC
v_gene: TRBV28
d_gene: .
j_gene: TRBJ2-7
abundance: many

CDR3aa: CASSLDFGVQTYEQYF
CDR3nt: TGTGCCAGCAGTTTGGACTTCGGGGTGCAAACCTACGAGCAGTACTTC
v_gene: TRBV27
d_gene: .
j_gene: TRBJ2-7
abundance: many

CDR3aa: CASSPPPGSSYEQYF
CDR3nt: TGTGCCAGCTCACCACCGCCCGGGAGCTCCTACGAGCAGTACTTC
v_gene: TRBV18
d_gene: .
j_gene: TRBJ2-7
abundance: many

CDR3aa: CASSRKGLAGIQETQYF
CDR3nt: TGTGCCAGTAGTAGAAAGGGACTAGCGGGTATCCAAGAGACCCAGTACTTC
v_gene: TRBV19
d_gene: TRBD2
j_gene: TRBJ2-5
abundance: .

CDR3aa: CASSLDRAGGGNEQLF
CDR3nt: TGTGCCAGCAGCTTAGATCGGGCGGGAGGGGGCAATGAGCAGCTCTTC
v_gene: TRBV11-2
d_gene: TRBD2
j_gene: TRBJ2-1
abundance: .

CDR3aa: CASSLTPMNNYGYTF
CDR3nt: TGCGCCAGCAGCTTGACACCGATGAATAACTATGGCTACACCTTC
v_gene: TRBV5-1
d_gene: .
j_gene: TRBJ1-2
abundance: .

CDR3aa: CASSLFQGSGQYF
CDR3nt: TGTGCCAGCAGCTTATTTCAGGGTTCAGGGCAGTACTTC
v_gene: TRBV7-2
d_gene: .
j_gene: TRBJ2-7
abundance: many

CDR3aa: CASSGLGTEVYGYTF
CDR3nt: TGTGCCAGCAGCGGATTGGGGACGGAAGTCTATGGCTACACCTTC
v_gene: TRBV5-4
d_gene: .
j_gene: TRBJ1-2
abundance: .

CDR3aa: CASGSASSYEQYF
CDR3nt: TGTGCCAGCGGTTCCGCTAGCTCCTACGAGCAGTACTTC
v_gene: TRBV27
d_gene: .
j_gene: TRBJ2-7
abundance: .

CDR3aa: CASSLLSVETQYF
CDR3nt: TGTGCCAGCAGTCTACTCTCAGTAGAGACCCAGTACTTC
v_gene: TRBV28
d_gene: .
j_gene: TRBJ2-5
abundance: many

CDR3aa: CASSPPGLNSPLHF
CDR3nt: TGTGCCAGCAGTCCCCCGGGCCTGAATTCACCCCTCCACTTT
v_gene: TRBV12-3/TRBV12-4
d_gene: .
j_gene: TRBJ1-6
abundance: many

CDR3aa: CSARVASSYNSPLHF
CDR3nt: TGCAGTGCTAGAGTGGCGAGCTCCTATAATTCACCCCTCCACTTT
v_gene: TRBV20-1
d_gene: .
j_gene: TRBJ1-6
abundance: few

CDR3aa: CAWSTGGWGEAFF
CDR3nt: TGTGCCTGGAGTACGGGGGGCTGGGGTGAAGCTTTCTTT
v_gene: TRBV30
d_gene: .
j_gene: TRBJ1-1
abundance: .

CDR3aa: CASSGPTGGSNIQYF
CDR3nt: TGTGCCAGCAGTGGCCCGACAGGGGGCTCGAACATTCAGTACTTC
v_gene: TRBV6-2/TRBV6-3
d_gene: TRBD1
j_gene: TRBJ2-4
abundance: .

CDR3aa: CSGSNLSSYEQYF
CDR3nt: TGCAGTGGAAGCAACCTAAGCTCCTACGAGCAGTACTTC
v_gene: TRBV20-1
d_gene: .
j_gene: TRBJ2-7
abundance: few

CDR3aa: CASSLRAQRSRQYF
CDR3nt: TGTGCCAGCAGCTTAAGAGCCCAGCGTTCGCGGCAGTACTTC
v_gene: TRBV11-2
d_gene: .
j_gene: TRBJ2-7
abundance: many

CDR3aa: CSARDGRDTEAFF
CDR3nt: TGCAGTGCTAGGGACGGACGAGACACTGAAGCTTTCTTT
v_gene: TRBV20-1
d_gene: .
j_gene: TRBJ1-1
abundance: many

CDR3aa: CASGLGGLETQYF
CDR3nt: TGTGCTAGTGGTTTAGGGGGGCTTGAGACCCAGTACTTC
v_gene: TRBV12-5
d_gene: .
j_gene: TRBJ2-5
abundance: many

CDR3aa: CASSLAGGGGLRPYEQYF
CDR3nt: TGCGCCAGCAGCTTGGCCGGCGGGGGGGGCTTGAGGCCCTACGAGCAGTACTTC
v_gene: TRBV5-1
d_gene: TRBD2
j_gene: TRBJ2-7
abundance: .

CDR3aa: CASSVGLVRIGELFF
CDR3nt: TGTGCCAGCAGCGTTGGACTAGTCAGGATCGGGGAGCTGTTTTTT
v_gene: TRBV9
d_gene: TRBD2
j_gene: TRBJ2-2
abundance: .

CDR3aa: CASSLWGTGTQPQHF
CDR3nt: TGTGCCAGCAGCTTGTGGGGGACAGGGACTCAGCCCCAGCATTTT
v_gene: TRBV5-5
d_gene: TRBD1
j_gene: TRBJ1-5
abundance: .

CDR3aa: CASRETSGSMQYF
CDR3nt: TGTGCCAGCAGAGAGACTAGCGGGAGTATGCAGTATTTT
v_gene: TRBV28
d_gene: TRBD2
j_gene: TRBJ2-3
abundance: .

CDR3aa: CASTQTRLRSYEQYF
CDR3nt: TGTGCCAGCACCCAAACCCGACTCCGCTCCTACGAGCAGTACTTC
v_gene: TRBV5-6
d_gene: .
j_gene: TRBJ2-7
abundance: .

CDR3aa: CAMTDTNTGELFF
CDR3nt: TGTGCCATGACAGATACGAACACCGGGGAGCTGTTTTTT
v_gene: TRBV10-3
d_gene: .
j_gene: TRBJ2-2
abundance: .

CDR3aa: CASSPPDREANRQYF
CDR3nt: TGTGCCAGCAGTCCGCCGGACAGGGAGGCAAACCGGCAGTACTTC
v_gene: TRBV27
d_gene: TRBD1
j_gene: TRBJ2-7
abundance: many

CDR3aa: CSARRDMDAGELFF
CDR3nt: TGCAGCGCACGCAGGGATATGGACGCCGGGGAGCTGTTTTTT
v_gene: TRBV29-1
d_gene: .
j_gene: TRBJ2-2
abundance: .

CDR3aa: CASSLREGNTEAFF
CDR3nt: TGTGCCAGCAGCCTCAGGGAGGGGAACACTGAAGCTTTCTTT
v_gene: TRBV6-1
d_gene: .
j_gene: TRBJ1-1
abundance: .

CDR3aa: CASSAEGGETEAFF
CDR3nt: TGTGCCAGCAGTGCCGAAGGGGGCGAAACTGAAGCTTTCTTT
v_gene: TRBV6-1
d_gene: TRBD1
j_gene: TRBJ1-1
abundance: many

CDR3aa: CASSGSRTGSVNQPQHF
CDR3nt: TGTGCCAGCTCAGGGAGCAGGACAGGAAGTGTCAATCAGCCCCAGCATTTT
v_gene: TRBV2
d_gene: TRBD1
j_gene: TRBJ1-5
abundance: many

CDR3aa: CSARDLRAGNTIYF
CDR3nt: TGCAGTGCTAGAGATCTCAGGGCTGGAAACACCATATATTTT
v_gene: TRBV20-1
d_gene: .
j_gene: TRBJ1-3
abundance: few

CDR3aa: CASWGTANTGELFF
CDR3nt: TGTGCCAGTTGGGGGACAGCGAACACCGGGGAGCTGTTTTTT
v_gene: TRBV28
d_gene: TRBD1
j_gene: TRBJ2-2
abundance: many

CDR3aa: CASSEQGLDTEAFF
CDR3nt: TGTGCCAGCAGTGAACAGGGGCTAGACACTGAAGCTTTCTTT
v_gene: TRBV12-3/TRBV12-4
d_gene: TRBD1
j_gene: TRBJ1-1
abundance: many

CDR3aa: CSASGSNQPQHF
CDR3nt: TGCAGTGCTTCCGGGAGCAATCAGCCCCAGCATTTT
v_gene: TRBV20-1
d_gene: .
j_gene: TRBJ1-5
abundance: many

CDR3aa: CASSQESAGGTSYEQYF
CDR3nt: TGCGCCAGCAGCCAAGAGAGCGCGGGGGGGACCTCCTACGAGCAGTACTTC
v_gene: TRBV4-1
d_gene: TRBD2
j_gene: TRBJ2-7
abundance: .

CDR3aa: CASSQDPGTEDGYTF
CDR3nt: TGTGCCAGCAGCCAAGATCCAGGGACGGAAGATGGCTACACCTTC
v_gene: TRBV3-1
d_gene: .
j_gene: TRBJ1-2
abundance: .

CDR3aa: CASSLARGRIGELFF
CDR3nt: TGTGCCAGCAGCTTAGCCAGGGGGCGGATCGGGGAGCTGTTTTTT
v_gene: TRBV11-2
d_gene: TRBD1
j_gene: TRBJ2-2
abundance: many

CDR3aa: CSVAGMTGNTIYF
CDR3nt: TGCAGCGTAGCAGGGATGACTGGAAACACCATATATTTT
v_gene: TRBV29-1
d_gene: .
j_gene: TRBJ1-3
abundance: .

CDR3aa: CASSRRTGRGNQPQHF
CDR3nt: TGTGCCAGTAGTAGGCGGACAGGGAGAGGCAATCAGCCCCAGCATTTT
v_gene: TRBV19
d_gene: TRBD1
j_gene: TRBJ1-5
abundance: .

CDR3aa: CASSHRGIRGYTF
CDR3nt: TGTGCCAGCAGCCACAGGGGGATCCGAGGCTACACCTTC
v_gene: TRBV3-1
d_gene: TRBD1
j_gene: TRBJ1-2
abundance: many

CDR3aa: CASSLDGGKQETQYF
CDR3nt: TGTGCCAGCAGCTTAGATGGGGGAAAGCAAGAGACCCAGTACTTC
v_gene: TRBV11-2
d_gene: .
j_gene: TRBJ2-5
abundance: many

CDR3aa: CASSLNGRAADEQFF
CDR3nt: TGTGCCAGCAGCTTAAACGGGAGGGCCGCGGATGAGCAGTTCTTC
v_gene: TRBV7-3
d_gene: TRBD2
j_gene: TRBJ2-1
abundance: .